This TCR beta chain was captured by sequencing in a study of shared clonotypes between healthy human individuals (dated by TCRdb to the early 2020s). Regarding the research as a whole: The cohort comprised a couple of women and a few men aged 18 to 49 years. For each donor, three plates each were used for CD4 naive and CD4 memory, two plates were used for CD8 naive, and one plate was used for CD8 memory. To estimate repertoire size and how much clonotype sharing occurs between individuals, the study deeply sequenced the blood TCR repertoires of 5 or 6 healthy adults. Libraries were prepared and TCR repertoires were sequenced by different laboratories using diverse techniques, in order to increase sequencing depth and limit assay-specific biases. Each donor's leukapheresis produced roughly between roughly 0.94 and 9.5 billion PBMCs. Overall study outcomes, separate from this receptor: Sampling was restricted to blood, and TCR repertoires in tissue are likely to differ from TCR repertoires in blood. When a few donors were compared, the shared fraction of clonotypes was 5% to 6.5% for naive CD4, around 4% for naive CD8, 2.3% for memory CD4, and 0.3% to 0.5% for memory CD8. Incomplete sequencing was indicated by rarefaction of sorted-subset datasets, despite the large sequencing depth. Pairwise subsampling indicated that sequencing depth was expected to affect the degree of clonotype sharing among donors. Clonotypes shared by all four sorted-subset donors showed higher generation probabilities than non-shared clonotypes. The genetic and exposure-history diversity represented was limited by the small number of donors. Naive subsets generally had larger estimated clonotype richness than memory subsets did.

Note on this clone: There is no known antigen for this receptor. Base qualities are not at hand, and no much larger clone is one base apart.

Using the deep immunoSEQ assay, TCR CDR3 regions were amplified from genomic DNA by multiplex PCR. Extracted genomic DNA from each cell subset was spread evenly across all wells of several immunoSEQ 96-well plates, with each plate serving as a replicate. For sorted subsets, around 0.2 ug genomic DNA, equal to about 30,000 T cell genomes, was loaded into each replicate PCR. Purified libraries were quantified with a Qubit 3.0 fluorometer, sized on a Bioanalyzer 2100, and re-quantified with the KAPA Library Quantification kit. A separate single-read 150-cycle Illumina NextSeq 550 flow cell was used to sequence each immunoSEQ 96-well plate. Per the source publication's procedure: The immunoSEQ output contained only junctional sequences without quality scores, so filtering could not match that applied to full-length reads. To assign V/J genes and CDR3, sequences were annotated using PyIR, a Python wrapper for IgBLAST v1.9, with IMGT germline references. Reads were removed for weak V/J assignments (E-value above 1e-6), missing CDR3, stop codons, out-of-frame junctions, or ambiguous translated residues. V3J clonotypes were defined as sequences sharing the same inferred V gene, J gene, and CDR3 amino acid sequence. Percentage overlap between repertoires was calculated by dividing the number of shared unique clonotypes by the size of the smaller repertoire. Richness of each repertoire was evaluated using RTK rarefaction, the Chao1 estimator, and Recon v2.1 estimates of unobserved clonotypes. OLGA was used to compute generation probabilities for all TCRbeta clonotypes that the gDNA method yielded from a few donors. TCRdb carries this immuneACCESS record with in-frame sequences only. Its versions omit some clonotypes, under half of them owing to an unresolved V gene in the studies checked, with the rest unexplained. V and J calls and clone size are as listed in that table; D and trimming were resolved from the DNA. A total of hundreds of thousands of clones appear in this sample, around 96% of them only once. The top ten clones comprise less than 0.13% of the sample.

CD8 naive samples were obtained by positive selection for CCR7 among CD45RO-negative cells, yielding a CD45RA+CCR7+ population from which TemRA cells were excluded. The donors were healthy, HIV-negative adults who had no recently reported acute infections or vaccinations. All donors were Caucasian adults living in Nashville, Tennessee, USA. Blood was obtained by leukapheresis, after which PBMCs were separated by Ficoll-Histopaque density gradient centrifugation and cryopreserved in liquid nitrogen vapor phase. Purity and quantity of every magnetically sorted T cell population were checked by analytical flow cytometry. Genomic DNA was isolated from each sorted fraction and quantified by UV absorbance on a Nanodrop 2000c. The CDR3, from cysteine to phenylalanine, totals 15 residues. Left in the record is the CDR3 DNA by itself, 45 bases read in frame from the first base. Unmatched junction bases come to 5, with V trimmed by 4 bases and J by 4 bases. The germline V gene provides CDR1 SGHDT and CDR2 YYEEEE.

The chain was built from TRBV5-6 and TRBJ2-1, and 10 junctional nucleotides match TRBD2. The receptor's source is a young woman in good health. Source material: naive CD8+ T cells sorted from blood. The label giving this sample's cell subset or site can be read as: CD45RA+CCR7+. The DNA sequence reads TGTGCCAGCAGCGAAGGGACTAGCGCATACAATGAGCAGTTCTTC. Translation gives CASSEGTSAYNEQFF.